What follows is one TCR beta chain and its context. At least ten counts were recorded for this clone. Its antigen remains unidentified. Within one base of it there is no much larger clone, and no base qualities were kept. Whole blood was collected in K2EDTA tubes by collaborating institutions according to the institutions' own protocols. For TCRbeta analysis, collaborator samples were shipped as frozen whole blood, as isolated PBMCs, or as DNA extracted from either sample type. Trimming takes 0 bases from V and 7 bases from J, and the germline ends sit 12 bases apart. The CDR3 runs 14 amino acids, cysteine and phenylalanine included. Only CDR3 DNA remains: 42 bases, in frame from the first base. From the germline V gene (reference sequence), CDR1 is LGHDT and CDR2 is YNNKEL. The sample originates from a study of blood T cell repertoires in COVID-19 (dated by TCRdb to between 2020 and 2021). Some background on the complete study: Samples from collaborators originated in the United States, Italy and Spain and spanned both the acute and convalescent phases of COVID-19. The prospective study material was composed of cDNA or gDNA derived from T cells, B-cell-depleted T cells, or PBMCs. Subjects who had been exposed to COVID-19, were actively infected with it, or had recovered from it provided the deeply sampled blood TCRbeta repertoires that made up the dataset. The repertoires were made available in a free public database intended to serve as a resource for research on the immune response to SARS-CoV-2. Samples came from the ongoing ImmuneRACE study (first 160 participants) plus 1,254 subjects from 6 global collaborators. Sample metadata almost always included a de-identified subject ID, COVID-19 status, age in years and sex. Where HLA class I and class II types were available, the types were taken from metadata supplied by the sample provider, not from assay-based typing. Overall results and qualifications from the work: The amount of clinical and demographic metadata varied by source and participant and was provided uncurated.

TCRbeta CDR3 regions were amplified from genomic DNA by means of the immunoSEQ Assay, a bias-controlled multiplex PCR. Concerning the study's data processing: Within the assay, amplification of reference gene primers was used to estimate how many nucleated cells each sample contained. Sequence reads were collapsed and filtered to measure the absolute abundance of every unique TCRbeta CDR3 rearrangement. For each sample, productive Simpson clonality was calculated as the square root of Simpson's diversity index across productive rearrangements. The table was pulled from immuneACCESS by TCRdb, which kept in-frame rearrangements only. Such tables lose some clones; where checked, under half of the loss comes from unresolved V genes, and the rest has no known cause. V and J calls and clone size are given by that table; D and trimming were obtained from the DNA. This sample comprises under 75,000 clones, around 79% of them detected only once. Of the sample, roughly a fifth is held by the ten largest clones.

The source material was peripheral blood. The receptor's source is a man in his sixties with acute or convalescent COVID-19. This chain joins TRBV3-1 (or the pseudogene TRBV3-2) to TRBJ1-2, with TRBD1 perhaps the D gene, on 6 matching bases. The bases are TGTGCCAGCAGCCAAGATACGGGGGGCGGTGGCTACACCTTC. It translates to CASSQDTGGGGYTF.